The clone carrying this TCR beta chain occurred once. The record originates from a study of cytomegalovirus exposure and HLA in healthy donors. The PCR was carried out with 60 Vbeta primers and 13 Jbeta primers. Generated by immunoSEQ multiplex PCR, the TCRdb table keeps only in-frame clones and is missing some. The sample contains over 120,000 clones, 75% of which appear only once. This receptor was taken from a man aged 30 to 39 in good health and CMV-seronegative. Material for sequencing was PBMCs.

CDR3 sequence (DNA): TGTGCCAGCAGGAAAACACAGGGGCAGGACAATCAGCCCCAGCATTTT. Translating gives CASRKTQGQDNQPQHF. The gene calls are TRBV6-6 and TRBJ1-5; 7 positions match TRBD1. The V gene end was trimmed by 6 bases and the J gene end by 3 bases; junction bases not matched to a gene: 11. This CDR3 is built from 16 residues. Germline CDR1 and CDR2: MNHNY and SVGAGI (reference sequence).